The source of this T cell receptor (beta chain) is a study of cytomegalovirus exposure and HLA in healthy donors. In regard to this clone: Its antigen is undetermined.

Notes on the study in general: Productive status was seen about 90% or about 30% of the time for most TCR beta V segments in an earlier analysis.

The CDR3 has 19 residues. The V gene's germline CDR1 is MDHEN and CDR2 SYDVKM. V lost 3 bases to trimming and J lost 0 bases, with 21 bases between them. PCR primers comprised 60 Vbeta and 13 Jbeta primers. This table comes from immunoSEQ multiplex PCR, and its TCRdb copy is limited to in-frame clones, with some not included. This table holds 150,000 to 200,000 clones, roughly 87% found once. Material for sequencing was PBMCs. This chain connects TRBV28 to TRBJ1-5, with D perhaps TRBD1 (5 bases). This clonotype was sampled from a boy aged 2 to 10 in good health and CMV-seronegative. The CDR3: CASSFIVSGAAGSNQPQHF. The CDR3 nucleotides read TGTGCCAGCAGTTTTATTGTCAGCGGGGCGGCCGGTAGCAATCAGCCCCAGCATTTT. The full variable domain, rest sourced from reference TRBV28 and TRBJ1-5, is DVKVTQSSRYLVKRTGEKVFLECVQDMDHENMFWYRQDPGLGLRLIYFSYDVKMKEKGDIPEGYSVSREKKERFSLILESASTNQTSMYLCASSFIVSGAAGSNQPQHFGDGTRLSIL.